Listed below are T cell receptor beta chains from one sample, sequenced in a study of T cell responses to AZD1222 COVID-19 vaccine. Repertoires were generated with immunoSEQ multiplex PCR, while TCRdb's copy carries only in-frame clones and drops some. The sample gives 57,000 or so clones, roughly 70% of which show up once; about an eighth is in the top ten. The sample was peripheral blood, taken on day 0 of AZD1222 vaccination. These receptors were taken from an adult in good health. CDR3s include the opening cysteine and the closing phenylalanine or tryptophan. Fields, in order: D gene, clone size, J gene, V gene, CDR3 DNA, CDR3 protein. A D gene is named only where the DNA matches it firmly. Size tells how often a clone was seen (once, few, many) or the class of an expanded clone, and some rows leave it out.

>.|.|TRBJ2-3|TRBV7-2
TGTGCCAGCAGTTACTGGGCTTGGGGGGTCTCAGATACGCAGTATTTT
CASSYWAWGVSDTQYF
>.|once|TRBJ1-1|TRBV13
TGTGCCAGCAGCTTGAGGGACCTCAAGAACACTGAAGCTTTCTTT
CASSLRDLKNTEAFF
>.|.|TRBJ1-1|TRBV6-5
TGTGCCAGCAGTCCCGACACCTGGAACACTGAAGCTTTCTTT
CASSPDTWNTEAFF
>.|.|TRBJ2-1|TRBV27
TGTGCCAGCAGTTCCTCAACCTACAGCAGCTCCTACAATGAGCAGTTCTTC
CASSSSTYSSSYNEQFF
>.|.|TRBJ1-1|TRBV7-9
TGTGCCAGCAGCTTTTTCGGCACTGAAGCTTTCTTT
CASSFFGTEAFF
>.|few|TRBJ2-1|TRBV19
TGTGCCAGTAGTATGAGGTCAGGGACCTACAATGAGCAGTTCTTC
CASSMRSGTYNEQFF
>.|.|TRBJ2-5|TRBV19
TGTGCCAGTAGTATAGGAGCGTACCAAGAGACCCAGTACTTC
CASSIGAYQETQYF
>.|few|TRBJ1-2|TRBV9
TGTGCCAGCAGCGTAGTTTCTGGGATTGGATCTGGCTACACCTTC
CASSVVSGIGSGYTF
>.|.|TRBJ2-1|TRBV29-1
TGCAGCGTTGAACTGGGGGCCCCCTCCTACAATGAGCAGTTCTTC
CSVELGAPSYNEQFF
>.|.|TRBJ2-1|TRBV6-2/TRBV6-3
TGTGCCAGCAGTTTGGGGTACAATGAGCAGTTCTTC
CASSLGYNEQFF
>TRBD2|.|TRBJ2-1|TRBV7-8
TGTGCCAGCAGCACCAGCTGGGAGGGTGAGCAGTTCTTC
CASSTSWEGEQFF
>.|.|TRBJ2-1|TRBV5-4
TGTGCCAGCAGCTTGGAAGGGGTCCTAGGGGGGCAGTTCTTC
CASSLEGVLGGQFF
>TRBD1|.|TRBJ1-3|TRBV5-1
TGCGCCAGCAGCTTTCGACAGGGGGCGAGGGACGGAAACACCATATATTTT
CASSFRQGARDGNTIYF
>.|.|TRBJ2-3|TRBV10-1
TGCGCCAGCAGTGACCCGGTGGCAGAGAGTGTATCAGATACGCAGTATTTT
CASSDPVAESVSDTQYF
>TRBD1|.|TRBJ1-5|TRBV7-9
TGTGCCAGCAGCTTCGACAGGGACAATCAGCCCCAGCATTTT
CASSFDRDNQPQHF
>.|.|TRBJ2-3|TRBV5-5
TGTGCCAGCAGCTTGGCCCACACAGATACGCAGTATTTT
CASSLAHTDTQYF